One and the same sample provided the 25 T cell receptor beta chains below, sequenced in a study of blood T cell repertoires in COVID-19. Only in-frame clones appear in the TCRdb table, and some are missing; sequencing was by immunoSEQ multiplex PCR. This repertoire shows more than 90,000 clones, approximately 91% found once; its top ten account for roughly 17%. What was sequenced was peripheral blood. Receptors were obtained from a man aged 45-65 years with acute or convalescent COVID-19.

This clone is a singleton in its sample. This sequence joins TRBV7-9 and TRBJ1-6; 8 bases map to TRBD1. Trimming cost V 5 bases and J 7 bases; bases outside gene matches: 4. Per the germline V gene, CDR1 is SEHNR and CDR2 is FQNEAQ (reference sequence). This CDR3 comprises 14 residues. As DNA, the CDR3 is TGTGCCAGCAGCCGGACAGGGCAGAATTCACCCCTCCACTTT. This sequence encodes CASSRTGQNSPLHF.

The chain recombines TRBV4-2 with TRBJ2-3; 8 nucleotides align to TRBD2. The junction had 13 bases not matched to a gene; V was cut back by 3 bases and J by 5 bases. The CDR3 is 17 amino acids. The germline gives CDR1 LGHNA, CDR2 YNFKEQ. In DNA, the CDR3 is TGTGCCAGCAGCCAGGTGGGCGGGGGGCCCTCGGGAGATACGCAGTATTTT. Translation: CASSQVGGGPSGDTQYF.

This clone was seen a single time. The V and J genes are TRBV28 and TRBJ2-1; TRBD2 agrees at 7 bases. V trimming: 8 bases; J trimming: 10 bases; junction bases outside the gene matches: 8. This CDR3 contains 12 residues. In germline, CDR1 is MDHEN, CDR2 SYDVKM. The CDR3 is CASSVQGLEQFF. The CDR3 DNA is TGTGCCAGCTCTGTCCAGGGACTAGAGCAGTTCTTC.

The chain joins TRBV19 to TRBJ1-4; 10 positions agree with TRBD1. J was trimmed by 8 bases and V by 4 bases; bases with no gene match: 13. The CDR3 is 17 residues long. Germline CDR1 reads LNHDA; CDR2 reads SQIVND (reference sequence). DNA for the CDR3: TGTGCCAGTAGTACTTACCGACAGGGGGCATTACGGGAAAAACTGTTTTTT. Translation gives CASSTYRQGALREKLFF.

CDR3 amino acids: CSVVGGIGGNTIYF. The CDR3 region has the DNA TGCAGCGTCGTGGGAGGGATCGGTGGAAACACCATATATTTT. V gene TRBV29-1 combines with J gene TRBJ1-3, with no clear D. CDR1 and CDR2 from the germline V gene are SQVTM and ANQGSEA. V dropped 6 bases and J dropped 3 bases, with 15 bases sitting between them. This CDR3 region has 14 residues. Full variable domain (outside the CDR3, taken from reference TRBV29-1 and TRBJ1-3): SAVISQKPSRDICQRGTSLTIQCQVDSQVTMMFWYRQQPGQSLTLIATANQGSEATYESGFVIDKFPISRPNLTFSTLTVSNMSPEDSSIYLCSVVGGIGGNTIYFGEGSWLTVV.

The genes are TRBV28 and TRBJ1-4, with 10 bases identical to TRBD1. CDR1 and CDR2 from the germline V gene are MDHEN and SYDVKM. With V trimmed by 6 bases and J by 6 bases, 1 base remained unmatched. CDR3 size: 13 residues. The CDR3 sequence: CASSGQGDEKLFF. The CDR3 DNA reads as TGTGCCAGCAGCGGACAGGGGGATGAAAAACTGTTTTTT.

About this clone: Here the CDR3 omits its conserved ending phenylalanine or tryptophan, so a read error is the likely source. Because the CDR3's place on the DNA is in doubt, the DNA is left out and the CDR3 is given as listed by TCRdb. The chain has TRBV21-1 and TRBJ1-1; TRBD1 reflects the table's D call only, with no check against the DNA. TRBV21-1 is shown as a pseudogene. Termini included, the CDR3 measures 12 amino acids. The chain's CDR3 is CASSYPDRPSPR.

V usage is TRBV9 and J usage is TRBJ1-1; TRBD1 aligns across 7 bases. The germline V gene has CDR1 SGDLS and CDR2 YYNGEE. This CDR3 is 15 amino acids long. The trim removed 3 bases at V and 2 bases at J, leaving 7 bases unmatched. CDR3 loop: CASSARGQTNTEAFF. CDR3 DNA sequence: TGTGCCAGCAGCGCAAGGGGACAGACAAACACTGAAGCTTTCTTT. Full variable domain (rest looked up from reference TRBV9 and TRBJ1-1): DSGVTQTPKHLITATGQRVTLRCSPRSGDLSVYWYQQSLDQGLQFLIQYYNGEERAKGNILERFSAQQFPDLHSELNLSSLELGDSALYFCASSARGQTNTEAFFGQGTRLTVV.

The rearrangement uses TRBV5-6 and TRBJ2-5; tentative D call: TRBD1 (5 bases). Germline CDR1 is SGHDT and CDR2 is YYEEEE. Trimming stripped 4 bases from V and 5 bases from J, with 15 bases between. The CDR3 extends over 14 amino acids. The DNA for the CDR3 is TGTGCCAGCAGCATTCTACAGGCGGTGGAGACCCAGTACTTC. This codes for CASSILQAVETQYF.

The table lists this clone with a few counts. The chain combines TRBV2 with TRBJ2-7; a possible D gene is TRBD1 (5 bases). The CDR3 runs to 13 residues. V lost 4 bases, J lost 3 bases, and 10 bases lay in between. From germline, CDR1 is SNHLY and CDR2 FYNNEI. The CDR3 DNA is TGTGCCAGCAGTGGGGGCGGTATCTACGAGCAGTACTTC. Protein product: CASSGGGIYEQYF. The variable domain in full, completed from reference TRBV2 and TRBJ2-7, reads EPEVTQTPSHQVTQMGQEVILRCVPISNHLYFYWYRQILGQKVEFLVSFYNNEISEKSEIFDDQFSVERPDGSNFTLKIRSTKLEDSAMYFCASSGGGIYEQYFGPGTRLTVT.

This clone was observed a single time. The rearrangement links TRBV6-5 to TRBJ1-6; 9 nucleotides match TRBD1. The V segment lost 6 bases and the J segment 7 bases; nucleotides outside the gene matches: 7. Germline loops: CDR1 MNHEY, CDR2 SVGAGI. The CDR3 is 15 amino acids. For the CDR3, the DNA is TGTGCCAGCAGAGAGGACAGGGGCTACAATTCACCCCTCCACTTT. Translated, it gives CASREDRGYNSPLHF.

The rearrangement joins TRBV7-3 to TRBJ1-1, with D possibly matching TRBD1 (5 bases). This CDR3 spans 19 amino acids. Germline V gene lookup returns CDR1 SGHTA and CDR2 FQGTGA. V shed 3 bases and J shed 5 bases, with 28 bases lying between them. The CDR3: CASSFPNLQGGMQGTEAFF. DNA for the CDR3: TGTGCCAGCAGCTTTCCCAATCTCCAGGGAGGCATGCAGGGTACTGAAGCTTTCTTT.

The gene calls are TRBV5-8 and TRBJ1-2; TRBD1 matches 9 bases. CDR1 and CDR2 from the germline V gene are SGHTS and YDEGEE. J lost 4 bases, V lost 2 bases, and 6 bases had no gene match. The CDR3 runs 15 residues. The CDR3 loop is CASSLPGQGIYGYTF. The CDR3 DNA reads as TGTGCCAGCAGCTTACCGGGACAGGGTATCTATGGCTACACCTTC.

This clone was seen a few times. The chain links TRBV18 to TRBJ2-5; D is perhaps TRBD1 (6 bases). The CDR3 has 15 amino acids. Germline CDR1 KGHSH, CDR2 LQKENI. Trimming stripped 3 bases from V and 1 base from J, with 12 bases between. The CDR3 region has the DNA TGTGCCAGCTCACCCCGACAGGCCTCCCAAGAGACCCAGTACTTC. Translation: CASSPRQASQETQYF.

V is TRBV25-1 and J is TRBJ1-2; TRBD1 matches 7 bases. V lost 4 bases, J lost 6 bases, and 11 bases stayed unmatched. CDR3 length equals 15 residues. Germline CDR1 reads MGHDK; CDR2 reads SYGVNS. The chain's CDR3 is CASSGGTQGSNGYTF. CDR3 sequence (DNA): TGTGCCAGCAGTGGCGGTACACAGGGGTCTAATGGCTACACCTTC.

This clone was recorded a few times. The chain carries TRBV7-9 and TRBJ1-2; 7 nucleotides agree with TRBD1. The CDR3 totals 15 residues. The trim removed 4 bases at V and 1 base at J, leaving 6 bases unmatched. Per the germline V gene, CDR1 is SEHNR and CDR2 is FQNEAQ (reference sequence). This chain's CDR3 is CASSSSDRLNYGYTF. The CDR3, as DNA: TGTGCCAGCAGCTCGTCGGACAGGCTTAACTATGGCTACACCTTC.

This chain uses TRBV7-9 with TRBJ1-5; no reliable D call. Germline V gene data show CDR1 as SEHNR and CDR2 as FQNEAQ (reference sequence). The CDR3 is 17 residues long. Trimming took 2 bases from V and 4 from J, leaving 18 bases between them. The CDR3: CASSLLLGNSGNQPQHF. The CDR3 DNA reads as TGTGCCAGCAGCTTACTATTGGGGAACAGCGGGAATCAGCCCCAGCATTTT.

The V call is TRBV25-1, the J call TRBJ1-4; the D is unclear. This CDR3 contains 13 residues. Germline loops: CDR1 MGHDK, CDR2 SYGVNS. The V gene lost 3 bases and the J gene lost 8 bases, with 10 bases spanning the gap. The CDR3 bases are TGTGCCAGCAGTGAGCATGGCTTCGAAAAACTGTTTTTT. The encoded protein is CASSEHGFEKLFF.

The chain carries TRBV4-3 and TRBJ1-6; D ambiguous. The CDR3 is made up of 17 amino acids. Trimming pared 0 bases from V and 7 bases from J, leaving 16 bases between. Germline V gene data show CDR1 as LGHNA and CDR2 as YSLEER. The CDR3 is CASSQDSGGFGNSPLHF. DNA of the CDR3: TGCGCCAGCAGCCAAGATTCAGGAGGGTTTGGGAATTCACCCCTCCACTTT.

The CDR3 protein is CASWDRVTNYGYTF. DNA for the CDR3: TGTGCCAGCTGGGACAGGGTTACTAACTATGGCTACACCTTC. The chain is built from TRBV28 and TRBJ1-2, with 9 bases fitting TRBD1. V gave up 8 bases and J gave up 0 bases; unmatched junction bases: 4. Per the germline V gene, CDR1 is MDHEN and CDR2 is SYDVKM. The CDR3 contains 14 residues.

The chain is built from TRBV30 and TRBJ1-3; TRBD1 aligns across 7 bases. The CDR3 runs 12 residues. Germline-derived CDR1 and CDR2 are GTSNPN and SVGIG (reference sequence). V lost 0 bases to trimming and J lost 14 bases; unmatched junction nucleotides: 7. CDR3 nucleotide sequence: TGTGCCTGGAGTGTACCAGGGGGAATTGTATATTTT. Amino acid sequence: CAWSVPGGIVYF.

V is TRBV5-1 and J is TRBJ1-1, with D possibly TRBD1 on 6 matching bases. This CDR3 comprises 15 residues. The germline CDR1 and CDR2 sequences are SGHRS and YFSETQ. The V end was cut by 0 bases, the J end by 3 bases, with 12 bases between. The CDR3 spells CASSLGGLLYTEAFF. The DNA for the CDR3 is TGCGCCAGCAGCTTGGGGGGGCTTCTCTACACTGAAGCTTTCTTT. Supplemented by reference TRBV5-1 and TRBJ1-1, the full variable domain reads KAGVTQTPRYLIKTRGQQVTLSCSPISGHRSVSWYQQTPGQGLQFLFEYFSETQRNKGNFPGRFSGRQFSNSRSEMNVSTLELGDSALYLCASSLGGLLYTEAFFGQGTRLTVV.

This clone appeared a single time. The chain has TRBV7-6 and TRBJ1-2; 11 bases match TRBD1. The V gene end was trimmed by 1 base and the J gene end by 2 bases; junction bases not matched to a gene: 0. Looked up from germline, CDR1 is SGHVS and CDR2 is FNYEAQ. CDR3 length equals 15 residues. CDR3 sequence (DNA): TGTGCCAGCAGCTTAGGGGACAGGGGGAACTATGGCTACACCTTC. Its protein is CASSLGDRGNYGYTF. Combining the CDR3 with reference TRBV7-6 and TRBJ1-2 gives the whole variable domain GAGVSQSPRYKVTKRGQDVALRCDPISGHVSLYWYRQALGQGPEFLTYFNYEAQQDKSGLPNDRFSAERPEGSISTLTIQRTEQRDSAMYRCASSLGDRGNYGYTFGSGTRLTVV.

The rearrangement links TRBV15 to TRBJ1-5; 10 bases align to TRBD1. J was trimmed by 6 bases and V by 3 bases; bases with no gene match: 5. Germline assignment: CDR1 LNHNV and CDR2 YYDKDF (reference sequence). The CDR3 is 15 residues long. This CDR3 is CATSRGTGATQPQHF. CDR3 sequence (DNA): TGTGCCACCAGCAGGGGGACAGGGGCGACTCAGCCCCAGCATTTT.

This chain joins TRBV6-5 and TRBJ2-7; D is perhaps TRBD2 (5 bases). Germline CDR1 MNHEY, CDR2 SVGAGI. V lost 6 bases to trimming and J lost 6 bases, with 18 bases between them. This CDR3 contains 14 residues. CDR3 protein: CASSLSTGAGEQYF. CDR3 coding DNA: TGTGCCAGCAGCCTTTCGACCGGCGCGGGCGAGCAGTACTTC.